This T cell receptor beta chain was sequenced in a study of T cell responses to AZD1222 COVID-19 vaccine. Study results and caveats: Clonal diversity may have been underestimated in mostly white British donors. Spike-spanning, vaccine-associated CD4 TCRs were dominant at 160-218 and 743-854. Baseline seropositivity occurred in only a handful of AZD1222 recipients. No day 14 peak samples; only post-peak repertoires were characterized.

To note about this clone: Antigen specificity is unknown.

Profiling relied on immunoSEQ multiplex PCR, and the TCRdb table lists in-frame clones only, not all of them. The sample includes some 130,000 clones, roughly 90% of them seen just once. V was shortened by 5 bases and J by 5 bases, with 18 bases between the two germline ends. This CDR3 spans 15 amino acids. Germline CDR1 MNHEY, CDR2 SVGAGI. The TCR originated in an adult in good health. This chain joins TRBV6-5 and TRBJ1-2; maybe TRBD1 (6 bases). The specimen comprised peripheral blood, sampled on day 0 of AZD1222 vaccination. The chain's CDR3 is CASSRKGQPTYGYTF. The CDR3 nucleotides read TGTGCCAGCAGTAGAAAAGGACAGCCGACGTATGGCTACACCTTC.